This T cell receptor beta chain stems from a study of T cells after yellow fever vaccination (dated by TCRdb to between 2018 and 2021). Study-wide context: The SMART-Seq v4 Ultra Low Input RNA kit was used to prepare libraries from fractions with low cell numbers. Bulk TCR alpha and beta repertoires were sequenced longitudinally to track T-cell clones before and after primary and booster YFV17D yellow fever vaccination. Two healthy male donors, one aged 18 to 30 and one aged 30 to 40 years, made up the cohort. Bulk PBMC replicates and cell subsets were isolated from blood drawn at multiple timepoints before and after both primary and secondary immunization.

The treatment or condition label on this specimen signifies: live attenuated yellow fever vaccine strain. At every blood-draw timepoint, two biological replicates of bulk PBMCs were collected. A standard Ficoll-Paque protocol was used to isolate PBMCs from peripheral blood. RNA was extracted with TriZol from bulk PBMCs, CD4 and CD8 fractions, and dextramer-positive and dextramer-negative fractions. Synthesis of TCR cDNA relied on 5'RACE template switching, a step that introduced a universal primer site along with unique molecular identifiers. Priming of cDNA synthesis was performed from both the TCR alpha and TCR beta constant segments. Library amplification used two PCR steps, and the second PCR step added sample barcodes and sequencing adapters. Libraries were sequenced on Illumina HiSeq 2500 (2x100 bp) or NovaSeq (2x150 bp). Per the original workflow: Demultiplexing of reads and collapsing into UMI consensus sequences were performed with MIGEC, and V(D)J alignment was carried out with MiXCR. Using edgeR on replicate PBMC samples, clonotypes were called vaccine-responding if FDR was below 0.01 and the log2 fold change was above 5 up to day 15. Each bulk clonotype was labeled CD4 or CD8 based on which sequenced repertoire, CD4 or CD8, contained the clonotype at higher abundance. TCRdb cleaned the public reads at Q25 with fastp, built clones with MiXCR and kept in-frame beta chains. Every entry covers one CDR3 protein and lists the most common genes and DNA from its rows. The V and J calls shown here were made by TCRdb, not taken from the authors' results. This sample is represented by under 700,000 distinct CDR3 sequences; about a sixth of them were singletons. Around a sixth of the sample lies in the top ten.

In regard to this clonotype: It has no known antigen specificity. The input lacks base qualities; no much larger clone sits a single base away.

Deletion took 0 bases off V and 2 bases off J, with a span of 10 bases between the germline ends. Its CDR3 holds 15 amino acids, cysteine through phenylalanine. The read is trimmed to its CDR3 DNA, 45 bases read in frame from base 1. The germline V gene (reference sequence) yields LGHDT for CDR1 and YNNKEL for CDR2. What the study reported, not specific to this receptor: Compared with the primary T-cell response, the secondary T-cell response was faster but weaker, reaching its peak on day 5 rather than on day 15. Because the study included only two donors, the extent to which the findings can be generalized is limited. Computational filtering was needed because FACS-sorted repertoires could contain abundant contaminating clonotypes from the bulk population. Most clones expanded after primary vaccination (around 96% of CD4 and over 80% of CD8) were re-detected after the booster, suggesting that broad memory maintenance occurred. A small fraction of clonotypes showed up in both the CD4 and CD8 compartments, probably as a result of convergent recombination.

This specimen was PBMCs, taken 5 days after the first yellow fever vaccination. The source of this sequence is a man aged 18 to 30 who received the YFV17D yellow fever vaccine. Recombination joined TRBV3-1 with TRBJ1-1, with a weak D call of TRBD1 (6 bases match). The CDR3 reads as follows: CASSQEQGRNTEAFF. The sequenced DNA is TGTGCCAGCAGCCAAGAGCAGGGGCGAAACACTGAAGCTTTCTTT.